Listed below are T cell receptor beta chains from one sample, sequenced in a study of human T cells and chemical hapten exposure. TCRdb called the RACE reads again in MiXCR, with one record for every CDR3 protein. This sample has about 65,000 distinct CDR3 sequences, with 6% to 7% found just once. Source material: whole blood. The receptors originated from a female donor in good health. Some clones in this sample may be carry-over from other donors' samples. The CDR3 runs from the conserved cysteine through the conserved F or W. Some rows mark clone size as missing; the rest say once, few, many or name a class of expanded clone.

>TRBV6-6|TRBJ2-7|many
CASAGGGSEQYF
>TRBV7-3|TRBJ2-3|NA
CASSKAGSTDTQYF
>TRBV20-1|TRBJ2-5|many
CSARLAQETQYF
>TRBV20-1|TRBJ2-3|many
CSAKQGSGTDTQYF
>TRBV2|TRBJ2-7|many
CASKYSNEQYF
>TRBV28|TRBJ2-7|few
CASSLGSAYEQYF
>TRBV7-9|TRBJ2-2|NA
CASSYRLRSTGELFF
>TRBV29-1|TRBJ2-7|many
CSALDSGVEQYF
>TRBV20-1|TRBJ2-1|many
CSALAGLPYNEQFF
>TRBV6-6|TRBJ1-5|many
CASSPSGQPHQPQHF
>TRBV20-1|TRBJ2-3|many
CSASLGIKDTQYF
>TRBV29-1|TRBJ2-7|many
CSVEDGAGIGAEQYF
>TRBV6-1|TRBJ2-6|NA
CASSEDGVGDWANVLTF
>TRBV29-1|TRBJ2-3|many
CSVTGEADTQYF
>TRBV2|TRBJ2-1|many
CASSVGPNEQFF
>TRBV3-1|TRBJ2-1|NA
CASSPGGLVRNEQFF
>TRBV27|TRBJ2-3|many
CASGSNRGATDTQYF
>TRBV20-1|TRBJ2-7|many
CSHASSATYEQYF
>TRBV12-3/TRBV12-4|TRBJ1-2|NA
CASSFAAGYGYTF
>TRBV28|TRBJ1-5|few
CATEGQDNQPQHF
>TRBV2|TRBJ2-7|many
CATLEGDGVYEQYF
>TRBV20-1|TRBJ1-5|many
CSAWTGSSNQPQHF
>TRBV29-1|TRBJ2-1|NA
CSVPDRAPGGIIYNEQFF
>TRBV7-9|TRBJ2-2|many
CASSSTGDTGELFF
>TRBV6-6|TRBJ2-2|many
CASSYSRETGELFF
>TRBV11-2|TRBJ2-1|many
CASSILAGGYNEQFF
>TRBV28|TRBJ2-1|many
CASSNNEQFF
>TRBV7-9|TRBJ2-3|many
CASSFSLAGGTDTQYF
>TRBV10-3|TRBJ1-6|few
CAISPQGSYNSPLHF
>TRBV7-9|TRBJ1-1|many
CAGSAGGREEAFF
>TRBV12-3/TRBV12-4|TRBJ2-3|many
CASSLGGSPTTDTQYF
>TRBV4-3|TRBJ1-3|many
CASSRILGSGNTIYF
>TRBV25-1|TRBJ2-3|NA
CASSEPRGGWDTDTQYF
>TRBV29-1|TRBJ2-7|many
CSVGGGLRYEQYF
>TRBV28|TRBJ2-7|few
CASSLAGTVRYEQYF
>TRBV6-1|TRBJ2-3|many
CASSVPSAGPATDTQYF
>TRBV2|TRBJ2-3|few
CASSPLPTSTDTQYF
>TRBV4-1|TRBJ2-5|NA
CASSSNLGEETQYF
>TRBV3-1|TRBJ2-3|many
CASHIAGSTDTQYF
>TRBV10-3|TRBJ2-5|few
CAISESAGGMGETQYF
>TRBV7-2|TRBJ1-1|few
CASSPYITEAFF
>TRBV19|TRBJ2-1|many
CASSIQVWDSPYNEQFF
>TRBV6-5|TRBJ2-3|many
CASSYSSGSDTQYF
>TRBV6-1|TRBJ2-7|many
CACGRLSYEQYF
>TRBV28|TRBJ2-5|many
CASSPLRTLIEETQYF
>TRBV3-1|TRBJ2-7|many
CASSQLSGGPYEQYF